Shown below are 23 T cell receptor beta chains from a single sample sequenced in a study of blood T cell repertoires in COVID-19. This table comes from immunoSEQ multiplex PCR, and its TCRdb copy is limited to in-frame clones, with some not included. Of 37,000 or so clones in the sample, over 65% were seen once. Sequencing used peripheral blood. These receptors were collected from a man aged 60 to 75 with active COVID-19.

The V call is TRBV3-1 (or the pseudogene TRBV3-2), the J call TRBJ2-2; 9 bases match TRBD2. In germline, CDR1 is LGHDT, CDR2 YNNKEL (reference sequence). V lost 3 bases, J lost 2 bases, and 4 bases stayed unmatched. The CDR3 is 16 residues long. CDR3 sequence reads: CASSQLAGENTGELFF. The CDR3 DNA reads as TGTGCCAGCAGCCAGTTAGCGGGAGAAAACACCGGGGAGCTGTTTTTT.

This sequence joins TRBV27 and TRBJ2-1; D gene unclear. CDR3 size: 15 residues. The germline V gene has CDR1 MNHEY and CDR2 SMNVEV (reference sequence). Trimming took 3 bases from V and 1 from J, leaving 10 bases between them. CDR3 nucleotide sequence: TGTGCCAGCAGTTTGGCCGGCGGTTCCTACAATGAGCAGTTCTTC. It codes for CASSLAGGSYNEQFF.

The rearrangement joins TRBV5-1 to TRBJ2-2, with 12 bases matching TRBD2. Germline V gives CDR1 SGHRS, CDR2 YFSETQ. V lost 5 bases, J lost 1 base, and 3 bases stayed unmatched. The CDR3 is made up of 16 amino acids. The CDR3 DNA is TGCGCCAGCAGACCACTAGCGGGGGGGAACACCGGGGAGCTGTTTTTT. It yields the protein CASRPLAGGNTGELFF.

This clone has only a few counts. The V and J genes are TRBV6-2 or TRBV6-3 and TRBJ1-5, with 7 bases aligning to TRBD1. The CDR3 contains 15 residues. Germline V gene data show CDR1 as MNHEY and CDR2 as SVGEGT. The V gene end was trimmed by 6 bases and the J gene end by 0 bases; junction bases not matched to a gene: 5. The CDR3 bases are TGTGCCAGCAGCACAGGGGTCTATAGCAATCAGCCCCAGCATTTT. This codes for CASSTGVYSNQPQHF.

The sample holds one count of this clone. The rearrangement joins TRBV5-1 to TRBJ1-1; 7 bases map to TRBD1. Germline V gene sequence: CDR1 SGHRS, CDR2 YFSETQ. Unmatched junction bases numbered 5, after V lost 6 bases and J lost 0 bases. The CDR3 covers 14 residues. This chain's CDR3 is CASNPGQMNTEAFF. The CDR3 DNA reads TGCGCCAGCAACCCGGGACAGATGAACACTGAAGCTTTCTTT.

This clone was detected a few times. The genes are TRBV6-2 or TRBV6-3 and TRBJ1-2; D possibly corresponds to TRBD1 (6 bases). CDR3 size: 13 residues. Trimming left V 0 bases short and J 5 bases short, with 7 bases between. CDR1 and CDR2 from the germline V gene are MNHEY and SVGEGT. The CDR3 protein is CASSYSRGYGYTF. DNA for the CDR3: TGTGCCAGCAGTTACTCCAGGGGTTATGGCTACACCTTC.

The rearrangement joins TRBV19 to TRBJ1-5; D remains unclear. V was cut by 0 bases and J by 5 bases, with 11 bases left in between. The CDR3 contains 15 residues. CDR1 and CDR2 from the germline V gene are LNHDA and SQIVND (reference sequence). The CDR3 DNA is TGTGCCAGTAGTATAGAATTGGGCAGATATCAGCCCCAGCATTTT. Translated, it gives CASSIELGRYQPQHF.

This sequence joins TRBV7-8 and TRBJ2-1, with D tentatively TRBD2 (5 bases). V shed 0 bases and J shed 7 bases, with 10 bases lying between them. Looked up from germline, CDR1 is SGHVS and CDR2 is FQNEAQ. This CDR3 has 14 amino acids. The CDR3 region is CASSLAGRGNEQFF. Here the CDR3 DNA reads TGTGCCAGCAGCTTAGCGGGCAGAGGGAATGAGCAGTTCTTC.

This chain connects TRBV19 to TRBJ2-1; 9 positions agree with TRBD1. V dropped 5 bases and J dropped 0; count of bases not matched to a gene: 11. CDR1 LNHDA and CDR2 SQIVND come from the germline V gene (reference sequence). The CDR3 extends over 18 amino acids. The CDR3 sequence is CASSARDRVDSSYNEQFF. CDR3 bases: TGTGCCAGTAGTGCCCGGGACAGGGTCGATAGCTCCTACAATGAGCAGTTCTTC.

The CDR3 region has the DNA TGTGCCAGCAGCCAAGCGGGGGCCTCCTATGGCTACACCTTC. Amino acids: CASSQAGASYGYTF. The chain couples TRBV6-5 to TRBJ1-2; maybe TRBD1 (6 bases). The V and J ends lost 6 bases and 4 bases respectively, with 15 bases between them. CDR1 MNHEY and CDR2 SVGAGI come from the germline V gene. This CDR3 has 14 residues.

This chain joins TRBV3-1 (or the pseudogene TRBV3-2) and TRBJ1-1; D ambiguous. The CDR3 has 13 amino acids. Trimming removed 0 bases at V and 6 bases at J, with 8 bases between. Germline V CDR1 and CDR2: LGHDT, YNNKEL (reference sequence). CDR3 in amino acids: CASSQDIGAEAFF. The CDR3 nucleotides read TGTGCCAGCAGCCAAGATATCGGGGCTGAAGCTTTCTTT.

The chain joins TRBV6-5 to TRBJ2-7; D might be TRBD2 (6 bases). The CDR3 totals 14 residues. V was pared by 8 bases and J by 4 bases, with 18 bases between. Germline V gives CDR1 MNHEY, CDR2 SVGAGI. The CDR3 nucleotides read TGTGCCAGCGCTCTACTACGCGGGGAGTACGAGCAGTACTTC. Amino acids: CASALLRGEYEQYF.

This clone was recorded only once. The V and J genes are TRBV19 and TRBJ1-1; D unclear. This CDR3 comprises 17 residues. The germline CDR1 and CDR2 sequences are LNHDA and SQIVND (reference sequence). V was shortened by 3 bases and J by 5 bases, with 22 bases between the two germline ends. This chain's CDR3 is CASSIPLLYSGETEAFF. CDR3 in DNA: TGTGCCAGTAGTATCCCACTCCTATACTCGGGAGAAACTGAAGCTTTCTTT.

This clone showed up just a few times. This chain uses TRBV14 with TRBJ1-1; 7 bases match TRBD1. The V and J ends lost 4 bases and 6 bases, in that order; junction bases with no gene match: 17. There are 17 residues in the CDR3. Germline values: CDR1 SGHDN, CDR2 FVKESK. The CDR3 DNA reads TGTGCCAGCAGCCTTTTATTACAGGGGTGGGTTTGTCCTGAAGCTTTCTTT. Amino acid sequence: CASSLLLQGWVCPEAFF.

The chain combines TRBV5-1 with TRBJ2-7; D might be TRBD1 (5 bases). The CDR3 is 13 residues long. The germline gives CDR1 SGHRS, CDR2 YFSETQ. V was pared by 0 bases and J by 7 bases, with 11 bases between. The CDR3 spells CASSLVARVEQYF. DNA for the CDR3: TGCGCCAGCAGCTTGGTCGCCAGGGTTGAGCAGTACTTC.

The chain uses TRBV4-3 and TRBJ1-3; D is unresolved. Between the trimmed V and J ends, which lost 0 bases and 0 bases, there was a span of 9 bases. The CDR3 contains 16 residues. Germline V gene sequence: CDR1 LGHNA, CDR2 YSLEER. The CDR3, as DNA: TGCGCCAGCAGCCAAGATCGGGGTTACTCTGGAAACACCATATATTTT. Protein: CASSQDRGYSGNTIYF.

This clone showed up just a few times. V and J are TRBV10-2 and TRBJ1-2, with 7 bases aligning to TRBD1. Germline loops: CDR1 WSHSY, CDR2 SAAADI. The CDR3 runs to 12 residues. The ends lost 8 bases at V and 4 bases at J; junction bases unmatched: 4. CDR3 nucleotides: TGCGCCAGCGCCCGGGACAGCTATGGCTACACCTTC. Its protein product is CASARDSYGYTF.

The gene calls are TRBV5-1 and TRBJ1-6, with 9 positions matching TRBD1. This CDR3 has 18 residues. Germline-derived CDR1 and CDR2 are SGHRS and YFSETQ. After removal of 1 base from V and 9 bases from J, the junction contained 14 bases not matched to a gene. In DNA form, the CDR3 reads TGCGCCAGCAGCTTGCCCGCGCCGGGACAGGGAAGAGGTTCACCCCTCCACTTT. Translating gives CASSLPAPGQGRGSPLHF. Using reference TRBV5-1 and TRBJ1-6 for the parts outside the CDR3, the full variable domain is KAGVTQTPRYLIKTRGQQVTLSCSPISGHRSVSWYQQTPGQGLQFLFEYFSETQRNKGNFPGRFSGRQFSNSRSEMNVSTLELGDSALYLCASSLPAPGQGRGSPLHFGNGTRLTVT.

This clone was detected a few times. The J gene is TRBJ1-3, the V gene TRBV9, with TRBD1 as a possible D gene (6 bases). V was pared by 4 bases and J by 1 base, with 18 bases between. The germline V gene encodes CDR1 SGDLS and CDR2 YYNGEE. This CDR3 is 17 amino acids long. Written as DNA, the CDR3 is TGTGCCAGCAGCCCGATAGGGACACCCATTTCTGGAAACACCATATATTTT. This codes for CASSPIGTPISGNTIYF.

CDR3 sequence (DNA): TGCGCCAGCAGCCAAGACCCCCCTTATGGGACTACTCGGAGCTCCTACAATGAGCAGTTCTTC. It is translated as CASSQDPPYGTTRSSYNEQFF. The V gene is TRBV4-3, the J gene TRBJ2-1; 7 bases line up with TRBD2. CDR1 is LGHNA, CDR2 YSLEER, per germline. V was pared by 0 bases and J by 0 bases, with 17 bases of the junction left unmatched. The CDR3 is 21 amino acids.

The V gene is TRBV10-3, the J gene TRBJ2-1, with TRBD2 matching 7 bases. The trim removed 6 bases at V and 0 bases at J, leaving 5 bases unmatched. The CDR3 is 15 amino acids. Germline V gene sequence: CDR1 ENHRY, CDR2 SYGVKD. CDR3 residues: CAIRPSGSSYNEQFF. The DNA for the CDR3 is TGTGCCATCAGGCCTAGCGGTAGCTCCTACAATGAGCAGTTCTTC.

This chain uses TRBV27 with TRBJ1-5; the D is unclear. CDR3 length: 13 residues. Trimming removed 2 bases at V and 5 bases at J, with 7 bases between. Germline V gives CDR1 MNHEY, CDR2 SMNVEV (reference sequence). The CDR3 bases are TGTGCCAGCAGTTTAGCGGGTTATCAGCCCCAGCATTTT. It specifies CASSLAGYQPQHF.

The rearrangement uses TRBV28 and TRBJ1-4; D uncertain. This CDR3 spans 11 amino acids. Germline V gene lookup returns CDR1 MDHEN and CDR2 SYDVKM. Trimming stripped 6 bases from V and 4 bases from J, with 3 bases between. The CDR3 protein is CASRLNEKLFF. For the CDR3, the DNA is TGTGCCAGCAGACTTAATGAAAAACTGTTTTTT. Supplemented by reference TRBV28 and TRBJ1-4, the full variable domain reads DVKVTQSSRYLVKRTGEKVFLECVQDMDHENMFWYRQDPGLGLRLIYFSYDVKMKEKGDIPEGYSVSREKKERFSLILESASTNQTSMYLCASRLNEKLFFGSGTQLSVL.